A selection of T cell receptor beta chains follows, all from one sample in a study of blood T cell repertoires in COVID-19. The data were produced by immunoSEQ multiplex PCR, yet TCRdb's version contains in-frame clones alone and is incomplete. The sample lists just over 250,000 clones; 70% to 90% were seen once. The material sequenced was peripheral blood. These receptors all come from a woman aged 45-60 years with acute or convalescent COVID-19. Both conserved end residues are part of each CDR3. D genes are given only for firm matches. Part of the rows lack a size; the others show once, few, many or a class for expanded clones.

-	TRBJ2-5	-	TRBV7-2	CASSLAGRETQYF	TGTGCCAGCAGCTTAGCCGGGAGAGAGACCCAGTACTTC
-	TRBJ1-5	once	TRBV7-2	CASSLYRNQPQHF	TGTGCCAGCAGCTTGTATCGCAATCAGCCCCAGCATTTT
TRBD1	TRBJ1-1	few	TRBV5-5	CASSLWQGVRSEEAFF	TGTGCCAGCAGCTTGTGGCAGGGGGTTCGTTCGGAGGAAGCTTTCTTT
-	TRBJ2-2	-	TRBV12-3/TRBV12-4	CASCRTGELFF	TGTGCCAGCTGCAGGACCGGGGAGCTGTTTTTT
-	TRBJ1-5	once	TRBV5-5	CASSETGNNQPQHF	TGTGCCAGCAGCGAAACAGGGAACAATCAGCCCCAGCATTTT
TRBD2	TRBJ2-5	once	TRBV7-2	CASSSFGGGRETQYF	TGTGCCAGCAGCTCCTTCGGGGGGGGTAGGGAGACCCAGTACTTC
-	TRBJ2-5	-	TRBV5-4	CASSHRGGETQYF	TGTGCCAGCAGCCACCGTGGAGGAGAGACCCAGTACTTC
TRBD2	TRBJ2-3	-	TRBV3-1/TRBV3-2	CASSQDRGSGRAAQYF	TGTGCCAGCAGCCAAGATAGGGGTAGCGGGAGGGCCGCGCAGTATTTT
TRBD1	TRBJ2-2	-	TRBV27	CASSPRTGNTGELFF	TGTGCCAGCAGTCCGAGGACAGGGAACACCGGGGAGCTGTTTTTT
-	TRBJ1-2	-	TRBV14	CASSQGDLWDYGYTF	TGTGCCAGCAGCCAAGGGGACTTGTGGGACTATGGCTACACCTTC
-	TRBJ1-1	-	TRBV7-3	CASSFQGNTEAFF	TGTGCCAGCAGCTTTCAGGGGAACACTGAAGCTTTCTTT
-	TRBJ1-6	-	TRBV27	CASSPGQGGYNSPLHF	TGTGCCAGCAGCCCTGGGCAGGGTGGCTATAATTCACCCCTCCACTTT
-	TRBJ2-5	-	TRBV9	CASSVGTGQETQYF	TGTGCCAGCAGCGTAGGAACAGGACAAGAGACCCAGTACTTC
-	TRBJ1-1	-	TRBV7-8	CASSLREVAVDTEAFF	TGTGCCAGCAGCTTAAGGGAGGTGGCGGTGGACACTGAAGCTTTCTTT
TRBD1	TRBJ1-1	-	TRBV7-9	CASSSTGTAAFF	TGTGCCAGCAGCTCAACCGGGACAGCGGCTTTCTTT
-	TRBJ2-1	-	TRBV27	CASSLGGTYNEQFF	TGTGCCAGCAGTTTAGGGGGGACCTACAATGAGCAGTTCTTC
-	TRBJ1-5	-	TRBV28	CASLLTGPGNQPQHF	TGTGCCAGCCTGCTTACAGGGCCGGGCAATCAGCCCCAGCATTTT
TRBD1	TRBJ1-2	-	TRBV4-3	CASSQQLNIGTGVYGYTF	TGCGCCAGCAGCCAACAACTCAATATAGGGACAGGGGTGTATGGCTACACCTTC
TRBD1	TRBJ1-5	-	TRBV29-1	CSVEIGAGGQPQHF	TGCAGCGTTGAAATCGGGGCAGGGGGTCAGCCCCAGCATTTT
-	TRBJ1-4	-	TRBV15	CATSRDMGLDEKLFF	TGTGCCACCAGCAGAGACATGGGGCTCGATGAAAAACTGTTTTTT
TRBD1	TRBJ1-5	-	TRBV30	CAWSAVYRGSQPQHF	TGTGCCTGGAGCGCTGTGTACAGGGGGTCTCAGCCCCAGCATTTT
-	TRBJ1-3	once	TRBV12-3/TRBV12-4	CASRQGSGNTIYF	TGTGCCAGCAGACAGGGCTCTGGAAACACCATATATTTT
-	TRBJ1-1	once	TRBV7-3	CASSLAGEGTEAFF	TGTGCCAGCAGCTTAGCAGGAGAGGGCACTGAAGCTTTCTTT
-	TRBJ1-1	once	TRBV9	CASSVGGRENTEAFF	TGTGCCAGCAGCGTAGGCGGGCGGGAGAACACTGAAGCTTTCTTT
-	TRBJ2-1	-	TRBV19	CASSIFSRAANEQFF	TGTGCCAGTAGTATATTCTCCAGGGCAGCCAATGAGCAGTTCTTC
TRBD2	TRBJ2-7	-	TRBV11-2	CASSLVVSSGSYEQYF	TGTGCCAGCAGCTTAGTAGTTTCTAGCGGGAGTTACGAGCAGTACTTC
-	TRBJ1-3	-	TRBV9	CASSVVGGIGNTIYF	TGTGCCAGCAGCGTAGTTGGAGGAATTGGAAACACCATATATTTT
-	TRBJ1-5	few	TRBV19	CASADTGNGNQPQHF	TGTGCCAGTGCAGATACAGGGAACGGCAATCAGCCCCAGCATTTT
-	TRBJ1-5	-	TRBV18	CASSPVRFNSRTNQPQHF	TGTGCCAGCTCACCAGTCCGTTTTAACAGTCGAACGAATCAGCCCCAGCATTTT
-	TRBJ2-2	-	TRBV5-5	CASSQPAGGELFF	TGTGCCAGCAGTCAGCCAGCGGGCGGGGAGCTGTTTTTT